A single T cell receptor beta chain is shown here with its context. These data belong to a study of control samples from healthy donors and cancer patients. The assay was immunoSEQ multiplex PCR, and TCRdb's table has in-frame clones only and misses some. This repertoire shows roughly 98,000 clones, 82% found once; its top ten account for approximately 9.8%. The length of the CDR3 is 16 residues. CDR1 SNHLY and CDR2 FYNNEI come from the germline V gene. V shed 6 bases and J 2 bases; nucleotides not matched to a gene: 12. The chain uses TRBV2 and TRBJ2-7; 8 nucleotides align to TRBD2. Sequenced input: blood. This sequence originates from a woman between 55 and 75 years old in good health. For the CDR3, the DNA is TGTGCCAGCAGCGTATCGGAGCGGGGGCAAACCTACGAGCAGTACTTC. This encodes CASSVSERGQTYEQYF. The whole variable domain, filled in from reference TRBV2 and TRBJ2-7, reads EPEVTQTPSHQVTQMGQEVILRCVPISNHLYFYWYRQILGQKVEFLVSFYNNEISEKSEIFDDQFSVERPDGSNFTLKIRSTKLEDSAMYFCASSVSERGQTYEQYFGPGTRLTVT.